Listed below are T cell receptor beta chains from one sample, sequenced in a study of T cells after yellow fever vaccination. TCRdb processed the 5' RACE reads anew with MiXCR; each CDR3 protein has one entry. The data show 70,000 or so distinct CDR3 sequences, with 5% to 6.5% seen just once and roughly 2.2% held by the top ten. Source: CD4+ T cells sorted from PBMCs, taken roughly 14 days after the first yellow fever vaccination. The receptors derive from a man aged 18 to 29 who received the YFV17D yellow fever vaccine. CDR3s include the opening cysteine and the closing phenylalanine or tryptophan. A D gene is named only where the DNA matches it firmly. Only part of the rows carry a size: once, few, many, or a class if the clone is expanded.

d_call	clone_size	v_call	j_call	cdr3_nt	cdr3_aa
.	many	TRBV28	TRBJ1-5	TGTGCCAGCAGACGCCAAGGGGCCTCGGGCAATCAGCCCCAGCATTTT	CASRRQGASGNQPQHF
TRBD2	many	TRBV7-2	TRBJ2-5	TGTGCCAGCAGCTTATCTAGCGGGGGGGCCGGAGAGACCCAGTACTTC	CASSLSSGGAGETQYF
.	.	TRBV12-3/TRBV12-4	TRBJ2-5	TGTGCCAGCAGACTGACTAACCAAGAGACCCAGTACTTC	CASRLTNQETQYF
.	many	TRBV11-2	TRBJ1-5	TGTGCCAGCAGCTCCGACGGGTTTCAGCCCCAGCATTTT	CASSSDGFQPQHF
.	many	TRBV12-3/TRBV12-4	TRBJ2-1	TGTGCCAGCAGTTTAGGCCGAGCGCTCTTGAGCTCCTACAATGAGCAGTTCTTC	CASSLGRALLSSYNEQFF
.	many	TRBV6-2/TRBV6-3	TRBJ2-3	TGTGCCAGCCTCGAGAGAAGGGGGGTTCCAGATACGCAGTATTTT	CASLERRGVPDTQYF
.	many	TRBV5-6	TRBJ2-3	TGTGCCAGCAGCTTGGCGGGCCCCGCCGGCGCAGATACGCAGTATTTT	CASSLAGPAGADTQYF
.	many	TRBV20-1	TRBJ2-5	TGCAGTGCTAGAACTCCTACGGCCCAGTACTTC	CSARTPTAQYF
TRBD1	many	TRBV20-1	TRBJ1-1	TGCAGTGCTATGACAGGGGCCGTTGACACTGAAGCTTTCTTT	CSAMTGAVDTEAFF
.	many	TRBV5-4	TRBJ2-1	TGTGCCAGCAGCTCAAACGGGGGTTCCTACAATGAGCAGTTCTTC	CASSSNGGSYNEQFF
.	many	TRBV27	TRBJ2-5	TGTGCCAGCAGGGACTCCGAGGTCGAGACCCAGTACTTC	CASRDSEVETQYF
.	many	TRBV19	TRBJ2-2	TGTGCCAGTAGTTTACTAGGCCTCACCGGGGAGCTGTTTTTT	CASSLLGLTGELFF
.	many	TRBV7-3	TRBJ2-1	TGTGCCAGCAGCCCAGCTCGGCTTTCTCCCTACAATGAGCAGTTCTTC	CASSPARLSPYNEQFF
.	.	TRBV5-4	TRBJ2-2	TGTGCCAGCAGCTTGGGAGAGGGCGGGGAGCTGTTTTTT	CASSLGEGGELFF
.	many	TRBV7-2	TRBJ2-7	TGTGCCAGCAGCTTAGGAGGGCAAGGCTACGAGCAGTACTTC	CASSLGGQGYEQYF
.	many	TRBV15	TRBJ1-6	TGTGCCACCAGCAGAGGGTCACAGGTATTAGGTTCACCCCTCCACTTT	CATSRGSQVLGSPLHF
.	many	TRBV18	TRBJ2-3	TGTGCCAGCTCACCACCGTCGGCAGGGTCCGATACGCAGTATTTT	CASSPPSAGSDTQYF